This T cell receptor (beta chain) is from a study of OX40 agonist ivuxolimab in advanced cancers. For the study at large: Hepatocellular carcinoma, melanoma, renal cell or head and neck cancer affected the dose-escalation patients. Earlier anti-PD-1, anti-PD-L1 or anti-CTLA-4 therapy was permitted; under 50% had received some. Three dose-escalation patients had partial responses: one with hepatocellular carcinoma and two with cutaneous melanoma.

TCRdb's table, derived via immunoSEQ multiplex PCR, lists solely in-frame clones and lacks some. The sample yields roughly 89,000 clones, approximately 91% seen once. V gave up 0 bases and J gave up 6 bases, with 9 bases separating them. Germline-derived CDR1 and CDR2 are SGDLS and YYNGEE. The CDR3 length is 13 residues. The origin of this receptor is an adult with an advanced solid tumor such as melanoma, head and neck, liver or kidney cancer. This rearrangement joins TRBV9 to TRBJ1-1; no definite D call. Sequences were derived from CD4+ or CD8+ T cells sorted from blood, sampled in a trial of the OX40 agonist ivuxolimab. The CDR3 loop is CASSVVKGAEAFF. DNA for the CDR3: TGTGCCAGCAGCGTAGTCAAGGGAGCTGAAGCTTTCTTT.